What follows describes a single T cell receptor beta chain. This table comes from immunoSEQ multiplex PCR, and its TCRdb copy is limited to in-frame clones, with some not included. The table has 310,000 or so clones, 87% seen once. Trimming removed 1 base at V and 6 bases at J, with 14 bases between. Germline V gene lookup returns CDR1 SGHTA and CDR2 FQGTGA. This CDR3 is built from 15 residues. These data are taken from a study of blood T cell repertoires in COVID-19. On the study more broadly: In each case, the material was cDNA or gDNA derived from T cells, B-cell-depleted T cells, or PBMCs.

The J gene is TRBJ2-3, the V gene TRBV7-3; no firm D call. The sequenced sample was peripheral blood. This receptor was obtained from a man aged 25-45 years with COVID-19, enrolled during active disease. This CDR3 reads CASSLIASFTDTQYF. In DNA form, the CDR3 reads TGTGCCAGCAGCTTAATAGCTAGTTTCACGGATACGCAGTATTTT.